These 12 T cell receptor beta chains came from one sample sequenced in a study of blood T cell repertoires in COVID-19. Sequencing used immunoSEQ multiplex PCR; TCRdb keeps in-frame clones, though not all of them. The sample includes 70,000 or so clones, 76% seen only once; the top ten take about 15%. Sequencing input: peripheral blood. These receptors were obtained from a man in his sixties with COVID-19, enrolled during active disease.

This rearrangement joins TRBV7-9 to TRBJ1-6; 10 nucleotides line up with TRBD1. Germline CDR1 is SEHNR and CDR2 is FQNEAQ (reference sequence). The V and J ends lost 0 bases and 6 bases, in that order; junction bases with no gene match: 2. The CDR3 length is 16 residues. As DNA, the CDR3 is TGTGCCAGCAGCTTAGCAGGGACAGGGGCTAATTCACCCCTCCACTTT. This gives the protein CASSLAGTGANSPLHF.

The chain is built from TRBV6-6 and TRBJ1-5; no clear D gene. V dropped 5 bases and J dropped 4 bases, with 15 bases sitting between them. This CDR3 contains 15 residues. Germline V gene data show CDR1 as MNHNY and CDR2 as SVGAGI (reference sequence). The CDR3 sequence: CASSPTSPGNQPQHF. CDR3 nucleotide sequence: TGTGCCAGCAGTCCCACCTCCCCAGGTAATCAGCCCCAGCATTTT.

This clone was found a few times. The chain carries TRBV5-1 and TRBJ2-7; 8 nucleotides align to TRBD1. Germline V lookup: CDR1 SGHRS, CDR2 YFSETQ. The CDR3 extends over 12 amino acids. The junction had 2 bases not matched to a gene; V was cut back by 6 bases and J by 3 bases. The DNA for the CDR3 is TGCGCCAGCACCGGGACAGGCTACGAGCAGTACTTC. This encodes CASTGTGYEQYF.

The V and J genes are TRBV19 and TRBJ2-5; perhaps TRBD1 as D (5 bases). The CDR3 runs to 15 residues. Trimming cost V 0 bases and J 5 bases, with 13 bases left between them. CDR1 and CDR2 (germline): LNHDA, SQIVND (reference sequence). This CDR3 is CASSIDRTNSETQYF. The CDR3 region has the DNA TGTGCCAGTAGTATAGACCGGACAAATTCGGAGACCCAGTACTTC.

This clone came up a few times. This chain joins TRBV9 and TRBJ2-7, with D possibly matching TRBD1 (5 bases). This CDR3 is 15 amino acids long. V was trimmed by 0 bases and J by 2 bases, leaving 12 bases between them. Germline CDR1 SGDLS, CDR2 YYNGEE. The CDR3 here is CASSVEWGATYEQYF. The CDR3, as DNA: TGTGCCAGCAGCGTAGAGTGGGGCGCGACCTACGAGCAGTACTTC.

The chain combines TRBV6-6 with TRBJ1-4; D is uncertain. V gave up 7 bases and J gave up 4 bases, with 4 bases separating them. Germline V gene sequence: CDR1 MNHNY, CDR2 SVGAGI (reference sequence). This CDR3 region has 11 residues. The DNA for the CDR3 is TGTGCCAGCATCCTTAATGAAAAACTGTTTTTT. Translation gives CASILNEKLFF.

This clone has a handful of counts. The chain employs TRBV19 and TRBJ2-5; D is undetermined. This CDR3 contains 11 residues. The V end was cut by 8 bases, the J end by 2 bases, with 6 bases between. Germline values: CDR1 LNHDA, CDR2 SQIVND (reference sequence). The CDR3 protein is CASGLQETQYF. The CDR3 region has the DNA TGTGCCAGTGGCTTGCAAGAGACCCAGTACTTC.

This chain links TRBV7-2 with TRBJ2-1, with 7 bases matching TRBD2. Trimming removed 1 base from V and 7 bases from J; junction bases left unmatched: 10. The CDR3 loop spans 16 amino acids. Germline V lookup: CDR1 SGHTA, CDR2 FQGNSA. The CDR3 coding sequence is TGTGCCAGCAGCTTAGGGGCAGCGGGACGAACAAATGAGCAGTTCTTC. Protein: CASSLGAAGRTNEQFF.

The V gene is TRBV7-9, the J gene TRBJ2-6; D unclear. Trimming stripped 3 bases from V and 5 bases from J, with 8 bases between. CDR1 is SEHNR and CDR2 is FQNEAQ in the germline V gene (reference sequence). The length of the CDR3 is 14 residues. The CDR3 loop is CASSLAHRANVLTF. The DNA of the CDR3 is TGTGCCAGCAGCTTGGCCCATCGGGCCAACGTCCTGACTTTC.

The genes are TRBV11-2 and TRBJ2-1; 8 bases align to TRBD1. The CDR3 extends over 15 amino acids. Losses at the gene ends were 5 bases for V and 1 base for J; bases not matched to a gene: 4. Germline V gene sequence: CDR1 SGHAT, CDR2 FQNNGV. CDR3 sequence: CASSRTGSSYNEQFF. As DNA, the CDR3 is TGTGCCAGCAGCAGGACAGGGTCATCCTACAATGAGCAGTTCTTC.

The chain has TRBV7-2 and TRBJ2-6; weak D call: TRBD1 (5 bases). Germline-derived CDR1 and CDR2 are SGHTA and FQGNSA. CDR3 length: 17 residues. Trimming took off 5 bases at V and 2 bases at J, with 16 bases between the two ends. The CDR3 loop is CASSPKQGSAGANVLTF. Here the CDR3 DNA reads TGTGCCAGCAGCCCGAAGCAGGGTTCCGCTGGGGCCAACGTCCTGACTTTC.

The chain employs TRBV19 and TRBJ2-2; no definite D call. CDR3 length equals 12 residues. The germline V and J ends were trimmed by 6 bases and 1 base, with 3 bases remaining between them. Germline V gene lookup returns CDR1 LNHDA and CDR2 SQIVND (reference sequence). The CDR3 DNA sequence: TGTGCCAGTAGCCAGAACACCGGGGAGCTGTTTTTT. Translation: CASSQNTGELFF.